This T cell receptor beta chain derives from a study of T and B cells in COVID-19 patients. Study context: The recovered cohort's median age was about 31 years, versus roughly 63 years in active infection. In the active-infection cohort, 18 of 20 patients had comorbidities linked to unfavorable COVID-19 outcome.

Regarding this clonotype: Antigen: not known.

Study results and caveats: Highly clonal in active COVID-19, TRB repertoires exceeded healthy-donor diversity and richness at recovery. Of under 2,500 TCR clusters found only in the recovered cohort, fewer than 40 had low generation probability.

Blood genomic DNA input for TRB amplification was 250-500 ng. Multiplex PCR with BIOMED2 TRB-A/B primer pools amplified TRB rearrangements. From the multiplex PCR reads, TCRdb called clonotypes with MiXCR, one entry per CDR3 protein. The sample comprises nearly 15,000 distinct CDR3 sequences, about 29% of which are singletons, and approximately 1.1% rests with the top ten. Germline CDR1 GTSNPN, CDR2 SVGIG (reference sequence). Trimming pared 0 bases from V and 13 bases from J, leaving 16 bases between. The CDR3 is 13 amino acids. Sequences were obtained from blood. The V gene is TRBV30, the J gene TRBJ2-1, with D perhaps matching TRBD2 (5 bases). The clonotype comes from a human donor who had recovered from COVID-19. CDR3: CAWSVLEGVPQFF. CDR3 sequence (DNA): TGTGCCTGGAGTGTACTCGAGGGAGTACCACAGTTCTTC.